What follows are 18 T cell receptor beta chains derived from one specimen sequenced in a study of T cells in localized non-small cell lung cancer. TCRdb's table, derived via immunoSEQ multiplex PCR, lists solely in-frame clones and lacks some. The profile shows about 74,000 clones, approximately 84% of them singletons. The material sequenced was peripheral blood, taken before any cancer treatment. The receptors derive from a female donor older than 55 with stage I lung adenocarcinoma.

V and J are TRBV4-1 and TRBJ2-5; 7 bases are a match to TRBD2. V gave up 1 base and J gave up 4 bases; unmatched junction bases: 9. Germline lookup yields CDR1 MGHRA and CDR2 YSYEKL. The CDR3 is 16 amino acids. The CDR3, as DNA: TGCGCCAGCAGCCAAGTTGGTGGCGGGAGCGCAGAGACCCAGTACTTC. Amino acid sequence: CASSQVGGGSAETQYF.

V gene TRBV2 combines with J gene TRBJ2-1, with D tentatively TRBD1 or TRBD2 (6 bases each). This CDR3 is 15 amino acids long. CDR1 is SNHLY, CDR2 FYNNEI, per germline. Trimming removed 4 bases from V and 0 bases from J, with 10 bases in between. As DNA, the CDR3 is TGTGCCAGCAGTGTAGGGGGGTCCTCCTACAATGAGCAGTTCTTC. Protein sequence: CASSVGGSSYNEQFF.

The chain links TRBV10-1 to TRBJ2-2; D gene unclear. V lost 2 bases, J lost 1 base, and 11 bases lay in between. The CDR3 runs to 16 residues. Germline V lookup: CDR1 WNHNN, CDR2 SYGVQD (reference sequence). The CDR3 here is CASSERVPGNTGELFF. The CDR3 DNA follows: TGCGCCAGCAGTGAGAGGGTTCCAGGGAACACCGGGGAGCTGTTTTTT.

V usage is TRBV2 and J usage is TRBJ1-5; 11 bases are shared with TRBD1. The CDR3 length is 16 residues. The V gene's germline CDR1 is SNHLY and CDR2 FYNNEI. With V trimmed by 7 bases and J by 2 bases, 7 bases remained unmatched. As DNA, the CDR3 is TGTGCCAGCACCGGACAGGGGGCAGGGGGCAATCAGCCCCAGCATTTT. It encodes CASTGQGAGGNQPQHF.

This sequence joins TRBV28 and TRBJ2-5, with D unclear. This CDR3 has 14 amino acids. The germline gives CDR1 MDHEN, CDR2 SYDVKM. Trimming took off 4 bases at V and 2 bases at J, with 11 bases between the two ends. For the CDR3, the DNA is TGTGCCAGCAGTTCGTCAGGTACACAAGAGACCCAGTACTTC. Translated, it gives CASSSSGTQETQYF.

The chain employs TRBV9 and TRBJ2-1; 13 nucleotides agree with TRBD2. CDR1 is SGDLS and CDR2 is YYNGEE in the germline V gene. The CDR3 runs to 15 residues. J gave up 6 bases and V 4 bases, and 4 bases lay outside the gene matches. The CDR3 nucleotides are TGTGCCAGCAGCCCCCGACTAGCGGGAGGCAATGAGCAGTTCTTC. As protein: CASSPRLAGGNEQFF. Drawing the rest from reference TRBV9 and TRBJ2-1, the complete variable domain is DSGVTQTPKHLITATGQRVTLRCSPRSGDLSVYWYQQSLDQGLQFLIQYYNGEERAKGNILERFSAQQFPDLHSELNLSSLELGDSALYFCASSPRLAGGNEQFFGPGTRLTVL.

This chain connects TRBV15 to TRBJ2-3; D is unresolved. CDR1 and CDR2 from the germline V gene are LNHNV and YYDKDF (reference sequence). The V end was cut by 1 base, the J end by 5 bases, with 4 bases between. This CDR3 has 12 amino acids. As DNA, the CDR3 is TGTGCCACCAGCAGAGTCGTAGATACGCAGTATTTT. Encoded protein: CATSRVVDTQYF.

This clone is a singleton in its sample. This chain links TRBV7-6 with TRBJ2-7, with 11 bases fitting TRBD1. In germline, CDR1 is SGHVS, CDR2 FNYEAQ. The V segment lost 4 bases and the J segment 7 bases; nucleotides outside the gene matches: 9. The CDR3 has 15 amino acids. The CDR3 region is CASSSGTGGRWEQYF. CDR3 DNA sequence: TGTGCCAGCAGCTCTGGGACAGGGGGACGGTGGGAGCAGTACTTC.

With respect to this clone: The sample carries other DNA sequences with the same CDR3. The chain couples TRBV4-1 to TRBJ1-5; D remains ambiguous. V lost 0 bases and J 3 bases, leaving 3 bases between the germline ends. The germline gives CDR1 MGHRA, CDR2 YSYEKL. The CDR3 is 13 residues long. The CDR3 nucleotides read TGCGCCAGCAGCCAAGATCCCAATCAGCCCCAGCATTTT. This encodes CASSQDPNQPQHF.

The V gene is TRBV27, the J gene TRBJ2-1, with 9 bases lining up with TRBD1. Germline V gene sequence: CDR1 MNHEY, CDR2 SMNVEV (reference sequence). The V and J ends lost 6 bases and 3 bases, in that order; junction bases with no gene match: 12. This CDR3 comprises 17 residues. The CDR3 is CASSDPETGQGYNEQFF. In nucleotides, the CDR3 is TGTGCCAGCAGCGACCCTGAGACGGGACAGGGCTACAATGAGCAGTTCTTC.

The V call is TRBV5-1, the J call TRBJ2-3, with TRBD2 matching 8 bases. Germline V gives CDR1 SGHRS, CDR2 YFSETQ. V lost 0 bases and J lost 4; bases outside the gene matches: 1. The CDR3 has 14 residues. In nucleotides, the CDR3 is TGCGCCAGCAGCTTGGCGGGGGGGCCAGATACGCAGTATTTT. It encodes CASSLAGGPDTQYF.

Regarding this clone: At one end the junction does not follow the germline gene, possibly because of a read error. Other nucleotide sequences from this sample produce the same CDR3. The chain recombines TRBV4-1 with TRBJ1-2; 11 nucleotides match TRBD1. The CDR3 totals 17 residues. The V gene's germline CDR1 is MGHRA and CDR2 YSYEKL. The CDR3 is CASSQDSPGQGARGYTF. CDR3 nucleotides: TGCGCCAGCAGCCAAGATAGCCCCGGACAGGGGGCGCGCGGCTACACTTTC.

As to this clone: Other DNA sequences from this sample encode an identical CDR3 as well. The CDR3 DNA reads TGCGCCAGCAGCCTAGCGGGGGGCACAGATACGCAGTATTTT. Translation gives CASSLAGGTDTQYF. This chain joins TRBV5-1 and TRBJ2-3, with 10 bases identical to TRBD2. In germline, CDR1 is SGHRS, CDR2 YFSETQ. The CDR3 spans 14 residues. Trimming took 4 bases from V and 1 from J; bases not matched to a gene: 0.

This clone was seen a single time. The chain uses TRBV7-3 and TRBJ2-1; D may be TRBD2 (6 bases). Trimming cost V 3 bases and J 1 base, with 10 bases left between them. CDR1 SGHTA and CDR2 FQGTGA come from the germline V gene. The CDR3 is 15 amino acids. The CDR3 spells CASSFQSGSYNEQFF. As DNA, the CDR3 is TGTGCCAGCAGCTTCCAGAGCGGGTCCTACAATGAGCAGTTCTTC.

This clone was seen only once. V gene TRBV2 combines with J gene TRBJ1-1, with D possibly being TRBD1 (5 bases). This CDR3 comprises 14 residues. Germline-derived CDR1 and CDR2 are SNHLY and FYNNEI. V dropped 6 bases and J dropped 4 bases, with 15 bases sitting between them. In DNA form, the CDR3 reads TGTGCCAGCAGAAGGAGCAGGGATGGCACTGAAGCTTTCTTT. Protein sequence: CASRRSRDGTEAFF.

This chain connects TRBV5-4 to TRBJ2-3, with no clear D. Germline values: CDR1 SGHNT, CDR2 YYREEE (reference sequence). The CDR3 is 14 residues long. The V end was cut by 4 bases, the J end by 5 bases, with 14 bases between. CDR3 in amino acids: CASSPHPAQDTQYF. The CDR3 DNA reads as TGTGCCAGCAGCCCCCACCCAGCCCAAGATACGCAGTATTTT.

The chain recombines TRBV4-3 with TRBJ1-2; the D gene is possibly TRBD1 (6 bases). The CDR3 is 16 amino acids. The germline gives CDR1 LGHNA, CDR2 YSLEER. Trimming left V 0 bases short and J 8 bases short, with 19 bases between. The CDR3 sequence is CASSQDLIYGGGGYTF. The CDR3 region has the DNA TGCGCCAGCAGCCAAGATTTAATTTATGGGGGCGGGGGCTACACCTTC.

This rearrangement joins TRBV4-2 to TRBJ1-1, with TRBD1 matching over 9 bases. The J segment lost 6 bases and the V segment lost 2 bases, leaving 7 bases of the junction unmatched. Germline CDR1 LGHNA, CDR2 YNFKEQ. This CDR3 comprises 15 residues. CDR3 sequence reads: CASSQLTGGSAEAFF. The CDR3 nucleotides read TGTGCCAGCAGCCAACTCACAGGGGGCTCCGCTGAAGCTTTCTTT.